One and the same sample provided the 8 T cell receptor beta chains below, sequenced in a study of blood T cells in healthy people across ages. Through a sample-barcoded 5' primer and a J-beta primer mix, a second PCR was run for about 6 to 11 cycles. TCRdb analysed the 5' RACE reads with MiXCR anew, one entry per CDR3 protein. The table lists some 850,000 distinct CDR3 sequences, 20% to 30% of them singletons. This same sample was also taken into another study, of T cells of mothers and their children.

The sequencing sample was made of blood. The source of these receptors is a boy younger than 18 in good health.

In this sample, this clonotype turned up a few times. The chain is built from TRBV13 and TRBJ2-1; 10 nucleotides match TRBD2. The CDR3 length is 16 residues. With 5 bases clipped from V and 9 bases from J, the junction kept 13 bases outside the gene matches. The germline CDR1 and CDR2 sequences are PRHDT and FYEKMQ (reference sequence). The CDR3 spells CASSEERGGLRVEQFF. The CDR3 region has the DNA TGTGCCAGCAGCGAGGAGCGGGGGGGCCTTAGGGTTGAGCAGTTCTTC. Combining the CDR3 with reference TRBV13 and TRBJ2-1 gives the whole variable domain AAGVIQSPRHLIKEKRETATLKCYPIPRHDTVYWYQQGPGQDPQFLISFYEKMQSDKGSIPDRFSAQQFSDYHSELNMSSLELGDSALYFCASSEERGGLRVEQFFGPGTRLTVL.

V and J are TRBV4-2 and TRBJ2-4, with 7 bases matching TRBD1. J gave up 3 bases and V 4 bases, and 3 bases lay outside the gene matches. Germline CDR1 reads LGHNA; CDR2 reads YNFKEQ. CDR3 size: 14 residues. The CDR3 sequence is CASSPTGDKNIQYF. As DNA, the CDR3 is TGTGCCAGCAGCCCTACAGGGGACAAAAACATTCAGTACTTC.

The chain is built from TRBV29-1 and TRBJ2-5, with D perhaps matching TRBD2 (6 bases). The J call is in doubt because the DNA end fits TRBJ2-7 better. The germline CDR1 and CDR2 sequences are SQVTM and ANQGSEA. This CDR3 has 12 residues. The CDR3: CSDYWGDYEQYF. The CDR3 DNA follows: TGCAGCGACTACTGGGGGGACTACGAGCAGTACTTC.

The rearrangement uses TRBV9 and TRBJ2-5, with D possibly matching TRBD2 (6 bases). TRBJ2-1 explains the end of the DNA better; the J call may be wrong. The germline gives CDR1 SGDLS, CDR2 YYNGEE. This CDR3 comprises 14 residues. In DNA form, the CDR3 reads TGTGCCAGCAGCGAGGAGGGACTGAACAATGAGCAGTTCTTC. Translated, it gives CASSEEGLNNEQFF.

This clonotype has more than one count but fewer than ten. The rearrangement links TRBV12-3 or TRBV12-4 to TRBJ2-5; maybe TRBD2 (5 bases). V shed 3 bases and J shed 4 bases, with 9 bases lying between them. The CDR3 is made up of 13 amino acids. CDR3 sequence (DNA): TGTGCCAGCAGTTTCGAGGGTACAGAGACCCAGTACTTC. Its protein is CASSFEGTETQYF.

In its sample, this clonotype was seen a few times. The genes are TRBV7-2 and TRBJ1-4; D uncertain. Trimming took off 3 bases at V and 4 bases at J, with 9 bases between the two ends. The CDR3 contains 14 residues. Germline CDR1 is SGHTA and CDR2 is FQGNSA. The CDR3 DNA is TGTGCCAGCAGCTTTGGTGGGAATAATGAAAAACTGTTTTTT. The encoded protein is CASSFGGNNEKLFF.

This clonotype was detected only a few times. V usage is TRBV5-1 and J usage is TRBJ2-3; D ambiguous. Germline V gene data show CDR1 as SGHRS and CDR2 as YFSETQ. Trimming took 0 bases from V and 1 from J, leaving 15 bases between them. The CDR3 loop spans 17 amino acids. DNA for the CDR3: TGCGCCAGCAGCTTGGGCGGCCCGGCTAGGGGCACAGATACGCAGTATTTT. The encoded protein is CASSLGGPARGTDTQYF.

The chain couples TRBV12-3 or TRBV12-4 to TRBJ1-1; no clear D. V was shortened by 6 bases and J by 0 bases, with 11 bases between the two germline ends. The CDR3 runs 14 residues. The CDR3 DNA follows: TGTGCCAGCAGCCCAAATCGACTGAACACTGAAGCTTTCTTT. It translates to CASSPNRLNTEAFF.